This T cell receptor (beta chain) is drawn from a study of T cells expressing NK-cell markers. Across the study: Sequencing of TCR beta repertoires drew on sorted CD3+CD56+NKG2C+, CD3+CD56+NKG2C- and CD3+CD56-NKG2C+ T cells.

TCRdb reanalyzed the 5' RACE reads and collapses them to one entry per CDR3 protein, without DNA. The listing records some 140,000 distinct CDR3 sequences. Looked up from germline, CDR1 is SGHRS and CDR2 is YFSETQ. The CDR3 totals 15 residues. Material: blood T cells: a sorted CD56 or NKG2C T cell subset, CD4+ or CD8+ T cells, or bulk PBMC T cells (not recorded which). This receptor was taken from a woman between 45 and 60 years old in good health. V is TRBV5-1 and J is TRBJ1-1. CDR3 sequence reads: CASSLARDGNTEAFF.